The next 8 T cell receptor beta chains were all read from a single sample in a study of T-cell memory formation after mild COVID-19 (dated by TCRdb to about 2021). Library preparation was by 5' RACE. The instrument was an Illumina NovaSeq 6000. The public reads were quality trimmed at Q25 with fastp and then assembled into clones with MiXCR by TCRdb, keeping productive beta chains. All rows with the same CDR3 protein become a single entry with the most common DNA and genes. Counted in this sample were 450,000 or so distinct CDR3 sequences; approximately 23% of them appeared once. Under 15% of the sample is in the top ten clones. Input material: PBMCs or a T cell subset sorted from them (not recorded which). Source of these receptors: an adult woman who had mild COVID-19 (a few samples of this study predate the infection). The sample titles of this study are shuffled in the database, so cell type and time point are left out; the donor was told from shared clones.

The chain is built from TRBV7-2 and TRBJ2-5, with 9 bases that match TRBD1. The CDR3 extends over 15 amino acids. The V segment lost 5 bases and the J segment 4 bases; nucleotides outside the gene matches: 8. Germline V CDR1 and CDR2: SGHTA, FQGNSA. CDR3 residues: CASSLGQGFGETQYF. CDR3 nucleotide sequence: TGTGCCAGCAGCCTGGGACAGGGCTTTGGAGAGACCCAGTACTTC.

This clonotype was seen only a few times. V and J are TRBV4-1 and TRBJ2-1, with 9 positions matching TRBD2. Germline CDR1 reads MGHRA; CDR2 reads YSYEKL. V was pared by 0 bases and J by 0 bases, with 6 bases of the junction left unmatched. This CDR3 spans 18 amino acids. The CDR3 DNA reads TGCGCCAGCAGCCAAGATGGGCCTAGCGGGGCCTCCTACAATGAGCAGTTCTTC. This codes for CASSQDGPSGASYNEQFF.

A few counts support this clonotype. This chain links TRBV29-1 with TRBJ1-1; 8 bases are shared with TRBD1. The CDR3 spans 11 residues. Per germline, CDR1 SQVTM and CDR2 ANQGSEA. V dropped 6 bases and J dropped 8; count of bases not matched to a gene: 5. Here the CDR3 reads CSVVDRAEAFF. In nucleotides, the CDR3 is TGCAGCGTCGTGGACAGGGCGGAAGCTTTCTTT.

The chain employs TRBV7-7 and TRBJ2-3; 7 bases agree with TRBD2. With V trimmed by 3 bases and J by 1 base, 4 bases remained unmatched. CDR1 SSHAT and CDR2 FNYEAQ come from the germline V gene (reference sequence). CDR3 size: 15 residues. CDR3 loop: CASSLGGSRTDTQYF. For the CDR3, the DNA is TGTGCCAGCAGCTTGGGAGGGTCCCGCACAGATACGCAGTATTTT.

A note on this clonotype: A much larger clone is a single base away; this may be a read error. This chain joins TRBV7-9 and TRBJ2-5; D gene uncertain. CDR3 size: 10 residues. CDR1 is SEHNR and CDR2 is FQNEAQ in the germline V gene (reference sequence). CDR3 nucleotides: TGTGCCAGCAGCAGAGAGACCGAGTACTTC. Protein: CASSRETEYF.

This clonotype was detected only a few times. The rearrangement links TRBV7-9 to TRBJ1-2; 10 bases fit TRBD1. Germline-derived CDR1 and CDR2 are SEHNR and FQNEAQ (reference sequence). This CDR3 is 14 amino acids long. Germline trimming cut 4 bases from V and 7 bases from J; bases unmatched to any gene: 6. CDR3: CASSSDRGLAGYTF. Here the CDR3 DNA reads TGTGCCAGCAGCTCTGACAGGGGGCTGGCTGGCTACACCTTC. The full variable domain, with the rest looked up from reference TRBV7-9 and TRBJ1-2, is DTGVSQNPRHKITKRGQNVTFRCDPISEHNRLYWYRQTLGQGPEFLTYFQNEAQLEKSRLLSDRFSAERPKGSFSTLEIQRTEQGDSAMYLCASSSDRGLAGYTFGSGTRLTVV.

This clonotype was found a few times. The chain joins TRBV7-9 to TRBJ1-2; possibly TRBD1 for D (6 bases). With 5 bases removed from V and 4 bases from J, the gap between germline ends came to 20 bases. The germline V gene has CDR1 SEHNR and CDR2 FQNEAQ (reference sequence). The CDR3 consists of 16 residues. The DNA for the CDR3 is TGTGCCAGCAGCCCAGGACAGAGTCGCGTTTCCTATGGCTACACCTTC. It is translated as CASSPGQSRVSYGYTF.

The chain recombines TRBV12-3 or TRBV12-4 with TRBJ2-1; 7 bases map to TRBD2. Trimming at V came to 7 bases and at J to 4 bases, leaving 10 bases not matched to a gene. The CDR3 sequence is 15 residues long. CDR3 sequence: CASTSWEGNYNEQFF. The CDR3 coding sequence is TGTGCCAGCACCTCATGGGAGGGGAATTACAATGAGCAGTTCTTC.